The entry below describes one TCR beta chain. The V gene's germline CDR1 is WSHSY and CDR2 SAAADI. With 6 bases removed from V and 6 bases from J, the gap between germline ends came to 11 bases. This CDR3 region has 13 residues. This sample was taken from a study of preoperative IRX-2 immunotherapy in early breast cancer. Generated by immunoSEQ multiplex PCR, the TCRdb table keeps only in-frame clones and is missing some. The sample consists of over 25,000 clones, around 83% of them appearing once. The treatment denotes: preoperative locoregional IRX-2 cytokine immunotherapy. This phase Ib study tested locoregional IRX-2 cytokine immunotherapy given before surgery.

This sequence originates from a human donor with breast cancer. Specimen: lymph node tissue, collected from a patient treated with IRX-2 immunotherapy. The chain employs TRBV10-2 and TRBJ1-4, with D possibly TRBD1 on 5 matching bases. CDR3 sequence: CASSGAEYEKLFF. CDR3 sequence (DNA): TGCGCCAGCAGCGGGGCAGAGTATGAAAAACTGTTTTTT.